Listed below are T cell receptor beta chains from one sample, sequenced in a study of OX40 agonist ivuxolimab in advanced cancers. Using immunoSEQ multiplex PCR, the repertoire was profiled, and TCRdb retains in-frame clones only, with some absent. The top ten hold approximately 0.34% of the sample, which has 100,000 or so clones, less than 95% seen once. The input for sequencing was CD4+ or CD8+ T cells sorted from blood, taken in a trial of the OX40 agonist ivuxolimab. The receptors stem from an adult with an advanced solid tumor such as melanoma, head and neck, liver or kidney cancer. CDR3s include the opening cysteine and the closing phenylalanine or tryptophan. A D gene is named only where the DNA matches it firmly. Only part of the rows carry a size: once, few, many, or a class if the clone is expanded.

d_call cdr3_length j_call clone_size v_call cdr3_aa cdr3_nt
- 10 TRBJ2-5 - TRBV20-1 CSARAITQYF TGCAGTGCTAGGGCCATCACCCAGTACTTC
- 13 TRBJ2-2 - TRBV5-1 CASRSEDTGELFF TGCGCCAGCAGGAGCGAAGACACCGGGGAGCTGTTTTTT
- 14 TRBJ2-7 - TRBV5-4 CASSLGTTSYEQYF TGTGCCAGCAGCTTGGGGACCACCTCCTACGAGCAGTACTTC
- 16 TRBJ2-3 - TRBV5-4 CASSLEGQRGTDTQYF TGTGCCAGCAGCTTGGAGGGGCAGCGGGGCACAGATACGCAGTATTTT
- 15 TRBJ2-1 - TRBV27 CASSLFGGPKNEQFF TGTGCCAGCAGTTTGTTTGGAGGCCCGAAGAATGAGCAGTTCTTC
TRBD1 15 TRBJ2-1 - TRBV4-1 CASSQARDRIGEQFF TGCGCCAGCAGCCAGGCCCGGGACAGGATCGGTGAGCAGTTCTTC
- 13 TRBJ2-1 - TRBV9 CASSERLRDEQFF TGTGCCAGCAGCGAGCGCCTTAGGGATGAGCAGTTCTTC
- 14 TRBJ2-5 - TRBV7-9 CASSLRGVTETQYF TGTGCCAGCAGTCTGAGGGGGGTCACAGAGACCCAGTACTTC
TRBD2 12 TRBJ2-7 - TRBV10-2 CASSQTSNEQYF TGCGCCAGCAGTCAGACTAGCAACGAGCAGTACTTC
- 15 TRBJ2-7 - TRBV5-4 CASSLEGTGTYEQYF TGTGCCAGCAGCTTGGAAGGAACTGGGACCTACGAGCAGTACTTC
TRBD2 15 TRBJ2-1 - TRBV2 CASSPRTSGIGEQFF TGTGCCAGCAGCCCAAGGACTAGCGGGATTGGTGAGCAGTTCTTC
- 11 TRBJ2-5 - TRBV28 CASSLVQNQYF TGTGCCAGCAGTTTAGTCCAAAACCAGTACTTC
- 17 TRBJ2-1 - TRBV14 CASSQGASYYYYNEQFF TGTGCCAGCAGCCAAGGAGCCAGCTATTATTACTACAATGAGCAGTTCTTC
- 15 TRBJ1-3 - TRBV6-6 CASSSTPSSGNTIYF TGTGCCAGCAGTTCGACACCAAGCTCTGGAAACACCATATATTTT
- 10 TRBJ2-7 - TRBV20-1 CSAIDYEQYF TGCAGTGCTATAGACTACGAGCAGTACTTC
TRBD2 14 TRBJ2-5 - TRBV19 CASSLTSGRETQYF TGTGCCAGTAGTCTTACTAGCGGGAGAGAGACCCAGTACTTC
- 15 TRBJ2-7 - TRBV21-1 CASSKGPGPTYEQYF TGTGCCAGCAGCAAAGGCCCCGGGCCTACCTACGAGCAGTACTTC
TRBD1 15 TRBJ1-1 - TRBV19 CASSIETGVVTEAFF TGTGCCAGTAGTATAGAAACAGGGGTGGTCACTGAAGCTTTCTTT
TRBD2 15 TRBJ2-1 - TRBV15 CATSRPRTSSNEQFF TGTGCCACCAGCAGACCCCGGACTAGCAGCAATGAGCAGTTCTTC
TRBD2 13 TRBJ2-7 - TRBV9 CASSRRGAGEQYF TGTGCCAGCAGCCGGCGGGGGGCCGGCGAGCAGTACTTC
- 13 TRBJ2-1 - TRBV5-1 CASSLGGYNEQFF TGCGCCAGCAGCTTGGGAGGTTACAATGAGCAGTTCTTC
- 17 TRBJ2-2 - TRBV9 CASSKDSGSANTGELFF TGTGCCAGCAGCAAGGATAGCGGTAGCGCGAACACCGGGGAGCTGTTTTTT
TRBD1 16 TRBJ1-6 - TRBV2 CASRSWTGLDNSPLHF TGTGCCAGCAGAAGCTGGACAGGGTTAGATAATTCACCCCTCCACTTT
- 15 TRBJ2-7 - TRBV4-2 CASSQDLGAGYEQYF TGTGCCAGCAGCCAAGATCTAGGGGCCGGTTACGAGCAGTACTTC
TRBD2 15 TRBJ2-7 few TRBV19 CASSSGTSGRWEQYF TGTGCCAGTAGTTCCGGGACTAGCGGACGGTGGGAGCAGTACTTC
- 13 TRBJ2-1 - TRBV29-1 CSVERRSNNEQFF TGCAGCGTTGAGCGCAGGAGCAACAATGAGCAGTTCTTC
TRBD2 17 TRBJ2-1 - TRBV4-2 CASSPGLARGSYNEQFF TGTGCCAGCAGCCCAGGACTAGCGCGGGGCTCCTACAATGAGCAGTTCTTC
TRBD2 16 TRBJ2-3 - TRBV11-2 CASSLGTSGRMYTQYF TGTGCCAGCAGCTTAGGTACTAGCGGGAGGATGTATACGCAGTATTTT
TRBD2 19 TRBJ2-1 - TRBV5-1 CASARRVAGGMGSYNEQFF TGCGCCAGCGCCCGCAGGGTAGCGGGAGGTATGGGATCCTACAATGAGCAGTTCTTC
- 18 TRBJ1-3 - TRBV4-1 CASSQDRGHSVSGNTIYF TGCGCCAGCAGCCAAGATCGCGGACACTCAGTCTCTGGAAACACCATATATTTT
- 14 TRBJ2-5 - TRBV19 CASSTQMTQETQYF TGTGCCAGTAGTACACAGATGACTCAAGAGACCCAGTACTTC
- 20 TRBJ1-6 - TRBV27 CASSPSGGRRTGSYNSPLHF TGTGCCAGCAGTCCATCCGGCGGGCGGAGGACCGGCTCCTATAATTCACCCCTCCACTTT